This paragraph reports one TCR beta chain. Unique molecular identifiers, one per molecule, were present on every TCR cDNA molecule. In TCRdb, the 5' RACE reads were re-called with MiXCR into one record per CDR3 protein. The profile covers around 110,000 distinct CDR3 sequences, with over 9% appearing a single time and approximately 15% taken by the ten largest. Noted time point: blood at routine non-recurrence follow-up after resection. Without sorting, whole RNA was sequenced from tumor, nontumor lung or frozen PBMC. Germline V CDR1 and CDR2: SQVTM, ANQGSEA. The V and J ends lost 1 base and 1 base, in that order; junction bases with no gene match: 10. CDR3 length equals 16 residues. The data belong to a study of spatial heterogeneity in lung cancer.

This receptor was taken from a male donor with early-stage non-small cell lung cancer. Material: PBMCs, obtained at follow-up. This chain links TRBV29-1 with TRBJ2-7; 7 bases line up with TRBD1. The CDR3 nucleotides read TGCAGCGTTGAAGGCCTACAGGGGCTTTCGTCCTACGAGCAGTACTTC. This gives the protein CSVEGLQGLSSYEQYF.